This TCR beta chain was sequenced for a study of T cell changes during pregnancy in multiple sclerosis. This clone occurred once. Germline V gene data show CDR1 as SEHNR and CDR2 as FQNEAQ (reference sequence). CDR3 length: 13 amino acids. V was clipped by 4 bases and J by 8 bases; unmatched bases: 3. Generated by immunoSEQ multiplex PCR, the TCRdb table keeps only in-frame clones and is missing some. The repertoire holds more than 65,000 clones, with about 90% as singletons. The gene calls are TRBV7-9 and TRBJ1-2, with 11 bases that match TRBD1. The material was CD4+ T cells from peripheral blood mononuclear cells, obtained before pregnancy. This TCR derives from a female donor with multiple sclerosis, enrolled in a pregnancy study. Here the CDR3 reads CASSSDRGHGYTF. Written as DNA, the CDR3 is TGTGCCAGCAGCTCGGACAGGGGGCACGGCTACACCTTC.